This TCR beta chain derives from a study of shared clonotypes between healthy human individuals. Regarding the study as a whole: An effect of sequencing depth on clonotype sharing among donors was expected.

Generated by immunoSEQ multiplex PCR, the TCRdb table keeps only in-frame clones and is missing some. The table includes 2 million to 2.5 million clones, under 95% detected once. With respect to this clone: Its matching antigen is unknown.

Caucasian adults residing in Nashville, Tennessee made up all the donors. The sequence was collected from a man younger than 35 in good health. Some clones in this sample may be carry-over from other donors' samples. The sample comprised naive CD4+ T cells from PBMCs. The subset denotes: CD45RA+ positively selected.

CDR3 residues: CAISGRSGTSAIDTQYF. In DNA form, the CDR3 reads TGTGCCATCAGTGGCCGGTCAGGGACTAGCGCTATAGATACGCAGTATTTT. V gene TRBV10-3 combines with J gene TRBJ2-3, with 10 bases aligning to TRBD2. Germline V lookup: CDR1 ENHRY, CDR2 SYGVKD. V gave up 4 bases and J gave up 5 bases; unmatched junction bases: 12. This CDR3 region has 17 residues.